Each of the 26 T cell receptor beta chains below was sequenced from the same sample in a study of blood T cell repertoires in COVID-19. Produced via immunoSEQ multiplex PCR; TCRdb's table is partial and in-frame only. The profile shows 350,000 to 550,000 clones, around nine tenths of them singletons. The sequenced sample consisted of peripheral blood. The receptor source for this set is a woman under 40 with acute or convalescent COVID-19.

This clone has a handful of counts. The chain uses TRBV30 and TRBJ1-2; D may be TRBD1 (5 bases). Trimming removed 1 base at V and 8 bases at J, with 26 bases between. The CDR3 spans 17 residues. Germline V gene data show CDR1 as GTSNPN and CDR2 as SVGIG (reference sequence). The CDR3 here is CAWSGGTSAGSFDGYTF. DNA of the CDR3: TGTGCCTGGAGTGGAGGGACGAGCGCGGGATCTTTTGACGGCTACACCTTC.

The genes are TRBV3-1 (or the pseudogene TRBV3-2) and TRBJ2-1; 10 positions agree with TRBD2. Unmatched junction bases numbered 10, after V lost 0 bases and J lost 5 bases. The germline CDR1 and CDR2 sequences are LGHDT and YNNKEL (reference sequence). CDR3 length: 18 amino acids. CDR3 sequence (DNA): TGTGCCAGCAGCCAAGAAAGGGAAAGCGGGGGGGCAGACAATGAGCAGTTCTTC. Translation gives CASSQERESGGADNEQFF.

This chain uses TRBV12-3 or TRBV12-4 with TRBJ1-6; no reliable D call. The V end lost 5 bases, the J end lost 13 bases, and 15 bases lay between the germline ends. The CDR3 spans 13 residues. This chain's CDR3 is CASSPVFLGPLHF. The CDR3 DNA follows: TGTGCCAGCAGTCCCGTTTTTCTAGGTCCCCTCCACTTT.

The count of this clone is one. The chain links TRBV24-1 to TRBJ2-7; no definite D call. V was clipped by 1 base and J by 6 bases, with 3 bases between them. Germline-derived CDR1 and CDR2 are KGHDR and SFDVKD. This CDR3 is 11 amino acids long. CDR3 region: CATSDFSEQYF. The CDR3 DNA is TGTGCCACCAGTGATTTCTCCGAGCAGTACTTC.

The chain's CDR3 is CASSEVWDRGLYGYTF. The CDR3 DNA reads as TGCGCCAGCAGTGAGGTGTGGGACAGGGGGCTTTATGGCTACACCTTC. The chain links TRBV10-2 to TRBJ1-2, with 12 bases aligning to TRBD1. The CDR3 spans 16 residues. J lost 5 bases, V lost 2 bases, and 6 bases had no gene match. Germline CDR1 and CDR2: WSHSY and SAAADI.

CDR3 amino acids: CASSLVSGEKETQYF. The CDR3, as DNA: TGTGCCAGCAGCTTGGTGTCAGGGGAAAAAGAGACCCAGTACTTC. J is TRBJ2-5 and V is TRBV7-6; tentatively, D is TRBD1 (6 bases). Trimming cost V 3 bases and J 3 bases, with 14 bases left between them. From germline, CDR1 is SGHVS and CDR2 FNYEAQ. CDR3 length: 15 residues.

The CDR3, as DNA: TGTGCCAGCAGCTCCGCGGGGGGTCCAGCTTTCTTT. This encodes CASSSAGGPAFF. The rearrangement uses TRBV5-4 and TRBJ1-1; a possible D gene is TRBD1 (5 bases). CDR1 is SGHNT and CDR2 is YYREEE in the germline V gene (reference sequence). CDR3 length: 12 residues. V lost 3 bases to trimming and J lost 10 bases, with 13 bases between them.

The chain joins TRBV7-3 to TRBJ1-5, with 7 positions matching TRBD1. CDR3 length: 18 amino acids. The trim removed 4 bases at V and 1 base at J, leaving 13 bases unmatched. Per the germline V gene, CDR1 is SGHTA and CDR2 is FQGTGA. The DNA for the CDR3 is TGTGCCAGCAGCTCAAAATACAGGGGCGGAGGGAGCAATCAGCCCCAGCATTTT. It specifies CASSSKYRGGGSNQPQHF. Full variable domain (outside the CDR3, taken from reference TRBV7-3 and TRBJ1-5): GAGVSQTPSNKVTEKGKYVELRCDPISGHTALYWYRQSLGQGPEFLIYFQGTGAADDSGLPNDRFFAVRPEGSVSTLKIQRTERGDSAVYLCASSSKYRGGGSNQPQHFGDGTRLSIL.

This chain connects TRBV6-5 to TRBJ1-6; D uncertain. The CDR3 consists of 12 residues. Germline lookup yields CDR1 MNHEY and CDR2 SVGAGI. V was pared by 4 bases and J by 8 bases, with 6 bases between. The CDR3 DNA is TGTGCCAGCAGTTTCCCTGATTCACCCCTCCACTTT. As protein: CASSFPDSPLHF.

The chain joins TRBV7-8 to TRBJ2-5; maybe TRBD1 (7 bases). Trimming removed 5 bases from V and 3 bases from J, with 22 bases in between. Germline V gene sequence: CDR1 SGHVS, CDR2 FQNEAQ. This CDR3 comprises 17 residues. The CDR3 loop reads CASSPIPAGQKKETQYF. CDR3 nucleotide sequence: TGTGCCAGCAGCCCAATCCCCGCGGGACAGAAAAAAGAGACCCAGTACTTC.

V gene TRBV5-1 combines with J gene TRBJ2-5, with a weak D call TRBD2 (6 bases). Germline assignment: CDR1 SGHRS and CDR2 YFSETQ. CDR3 length: 15 amino acids. Trimming pared 0 bases from V and 1 base from J, leaving 10 bases between. The chain's CDR3 is CASSLALTSQETQYF. CDR3 bases: TGCGCCAGCAGCTTGGCCTTGACTAGCCAAGAGACCCAGTACTTC.

J is TRBJ2-5 and V is TRBV3-1 (or the pseudogene TRBV3-2); TRBD2 agrees at 11 bases. V dropped 7 bases and J dropped 0; count of bases not matched to a gene: 13. This CDR3 spans 18 amino acids. Germline V gives CDR1 LGHDT, CDR2 YNNKEL (reference sequence). In nucleotides, the CDR3 is TGTGCCAGCAATAGGGGACTAGCGGCTACACGTGACCAAGAGACCCAGTACTTC. Translated, it gives CASNRGLAATRDQETQYF.

V is TRBV3-1 (or the pseudogene TRBV3-2) and J is TRBJ1-3; D gene uncertain. The CDR3 consists of 17 residues. V was clipped by 1 base and J by 0 bases, with 13 bases between them. Germline loops: CDR1 LGHDT, CDR2 YNNKEL (reference sequence). CDR3 sequence: CASSQGPAMYSGNTIYF. CDR3 sequence (DNA): TGTGCCAGCAGCCAAGGGCCAGCGATGTACTCTGGAAACACCATATATTTT.

This chain uses TRBV5-1 with TRBJ1-2; D may be TRBD1 (6 bases). The CDR3 spans 15 residues. In germline, CDR1 is SGHRS, CDR2 YFSETQ. V was trimmed by 4 bases and J by 0 bases, leaving 13 bases between them. The CDR3 reads CASSLRTDTNYGYTF. DNA of the CDR3: TGCGCCAGCAGCCTCCGGACAGATACTAACTATGGCTACACCTTC.

V and J are TRBV6-5 and TRBJ2-5, with D maybe TRBD2 (6 bases). The CDR3 consists of 12 residues. The germline CDR1 and CDR2 sequences are MNHEY and SVGAGI. Trimming stripped 6 bases from V and 5 bases from J, with 10 bases between. In DNA form, the CDR3 reads TGTGCCAGCAGAGGGGACTCTGAGACCCAGTACTTC. Amino acid sequence: CASRGDSETQYF.

V is TRBV6-6 and J is TRBJ2-2; TRBD2 matches 7 bases. The CDR3 is 14 residues long. The germline gives CDR1 MNHNY, CDR2 SVGAGI (reference sequence). The V gene end was trimmed by 11 bases and the J gene end by 1 base; junction bases not matched to a gene: 7. The CDR3 nucleotides read TGTGCCGGAACGGGGGGAGTGAACACCGGGGAGCTGTTTTTT. Translation gives CAGTGGVNTGELFF.

This clone was seen once. V gene TRBV5-5 combines with J gene TRBJ2-5, with D possibly TRBD2 on 6 matching bases. Germline-derived CDR1 and CDR2 are SGHKS and YYEKEE (reference sequence). The length of the CDR3 is 13 residues. Trimming took 6 bases from V and 3 from J, leaving 12 bases between them. CDR3 residues: CASTQGTEETQYF. In DNA, the CDR3 is TGTGCCAGCACCCAAGGGACTGAAGAGACCCAGTACTTC.

In the case of this clone: Other nucleotide sequences from this sample produce the same CDR3. V is TRBV12-3 or TRBV12-4 and J is TRBJ1-1, with TRBD1 as a possible D gene (5 bases). The CDR3 consists of 13 residues. V gave up 3 bases and J gave up 4 bases, with 9 bases separating them. The CDR3 sequence: CASSLQGSTEAFF. Written as DNA, the CDR3 is TGTGCCAGCAGTTTGCAGGGTTCCACTGAAGCTTTCTTT.

As regards this clone: Other DNA sequences in the same sample also yield this CDR3. V is TRBV7-9 and J is TRBJ1-1, with D uncertain. The V and J ends lost 3 bases and 0 bases respectively, with 8 bases between them. Germline CDR1 SEHNR, CDR2 FQNEAQ (reference sequence). The CDR3 spans 14 residues. The CDR3: CASSLSLVNTEAFF. CDR3 bases: TGTGCCAGCAGCTTGAGTTTAGTGAACACTGAAGCTTTCTTT.

The chain combines TRBV19 with TRBJ1-1; D uncertain. V was clipped by 1 base and J by 0 bases, with 3 bases between them. The CDR3 spans 13 residues. CDR1 is LNHDA, CDR2 SQIVND, per germline (reference sequence). The CDR3 DNA follows: TGTGCCAGTAGTATAGGAGTGAACACTGAAGCTTTCTTT. It encodes CASSIGVNTEAFF.

The genes are TRBV6-5 and TRBJ2-7; the D gene is possibly TRBD1 (5 bases). Germline V gene data show CDR1 as MNHEY and CDR2 as SVGAGI. V was pared by 6 bases and J by 2 bases, with 17 bases between. CDR3 length: 15 residues. The CDR3 DNA is TGTGCCAGCAGCGATCAGGGTATATTCGCCTACGAGCAGTACTTC. Encoded protein: CASSDQGIFAYEQYF.

V gene TRBV5-6 combines with J gene TRBJ2-3; the D gene is possibly TRBD1 (6 bases). The V end lost 4 bases, the J end lost 3 bases, and 9 bases lay between the germline ends. The germline gives CDR1 SGHDT, CDR2 YYEEEE. The CDR3 is 13 residues long. In DNA form, the CDR3 reads TGTGCCAGCAGCACGGACAGTACAGATACGCAGTATTTT. Translating it yields CASSTDSTDTQYF.

J is TRBJ1-4 and V is TRBV7-9; 7 nucleotides agree with TRBD1. Germline V gives CDR1 SEHNR, CDR2 FQNEAQ (reference sequence). The CDR3 runs to 17 residues. The J segment lost 0 bases and the V segment lost 5 bases, leaving 9 bases of the junction unmatched. The CDR3 DNA follows: TGTGCCAGCAGCCCCACCGGGACAGCTACAACTAATGAAAAACTGTTTTTT. This sequence encodes CASSPTGTATTNEKLFF.

The V and J genes are TRBV27 and TRBJ1-2; 9 nucleotides agree with TRBD1. V was clipped by 5 bases and J by 3 bases; unmatched bases: 4. CDR3 length: 14 amino acids. The V gene's germline CDR1 is MNHEY and CDR2 SMNVEV (reference sequence). The CDR3 protein is CASSTTGGHYGYTF. CDR3 coding DNA: TGTGCCAGCAGTACGACAGGGGGACACTATGGCTACACCTTC.

The J gene is TRBJ1-2, the V gene TRBV27; 11 bases align to TRBD1. The CDR3 sequence is 17 residues long. The germline gives CDR1 MNHEY, CDR2 SMNVEV (reference sequence). Trimming removed 4 bases from V and 3 bases from J; junction bases left unmatched: 10. This chain's CDR3 is CASSSSGTGGVYYGYTF. DNA of the CDR3: TGTGCCAGCAGTTCCTCCGGGACAGGGGGGGTTTACTATGGCTACACCTTC.

The CDR3 nucleotides read TGTGCCAGCAGTTCCTATGGACTAGCTAGGTACCAAGAGACCCAGTACTTC. This encodes CASSSYGLARYQETQYF. This chain uses TRBV27 with TRBJ2-5; 8 positions agree with TRBD2. V was clipped by 4 bases and J by 0 bases; unmatched bases: 10. The CDR3 is 17 amino acids. Germline CDR1 MNHEY, CDR2 SMNVEV (reference sequence).